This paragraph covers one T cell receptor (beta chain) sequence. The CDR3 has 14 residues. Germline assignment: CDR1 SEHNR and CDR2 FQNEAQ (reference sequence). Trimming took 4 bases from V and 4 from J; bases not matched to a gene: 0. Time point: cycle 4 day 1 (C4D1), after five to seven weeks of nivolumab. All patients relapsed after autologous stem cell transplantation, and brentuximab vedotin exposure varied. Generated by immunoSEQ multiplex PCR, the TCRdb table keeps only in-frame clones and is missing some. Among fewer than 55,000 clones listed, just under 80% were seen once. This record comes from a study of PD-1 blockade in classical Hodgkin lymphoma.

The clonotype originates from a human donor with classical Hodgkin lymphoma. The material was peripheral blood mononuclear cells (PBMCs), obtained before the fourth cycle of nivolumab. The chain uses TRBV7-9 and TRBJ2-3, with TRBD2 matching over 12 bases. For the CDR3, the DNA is TGTGCCAGCAGCTCTAGCGGGGGGGCAGATACGCAGTATTTT. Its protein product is CASSSSGGADTQYF.